Below, 5 T cell receptor beta chains from the same sample are listed, as sequenced in a study of blood T cell repertoires in COVID-19. Sequencing used immunoSEQ multiplex PCR; TCRdb keeps in-frame clones, though not all of them. The sample consists of some 140,000 clones, about 80% of them appearing once. Input material: peripheral blood. These receptors all stem from a woman aged 60-75 years with acute or convalescent COVID-19.

This clone was recorded only once. The V and J genes are TRBV18 and TRBJ2-2; TRBD2 aligns across 7 bases. This CDR3 region has 16 residues. J lost 8 bases, V lost 4 bases, and 13 bases had no gene match. In germline, CDR1 is KGHSH, CDR2 LQKENI. CDR3 in DNA: TGTGCCAGCTCACTCTCTCTAGCGGACCTGGAAGGGGAGCTGTTTTTT. As protein: CASSLSLADLEGELFF.

This chain uses TRBV19 with TRBJ1-1; 9 nucleotides agree with TRBD1. Trimming took 3 bases from V and 6 from J; bases not matched to a gene: 8. CDR1 and CDR2 (germline): LNHDA, SQIVND (reference sequence). The CDR3 runs 15 residues. The CDR3 spells CASSMTGTGRSEAFF. In nucleotides, the CDR3 is TGTGCCAGTAGTATGACCGGGACAGGGAGGTCTGAAGCTTTCTTT.

This rearrangement joins TRBV7-2 to TRBJ1-2; TRBD1 matches 7 bases. Germline V gives CDR1 SGHTA, CDR2 FQGNSA. This CDR3 has 13 residues. V gave up 5 bases and J gave up 5 bases; unmatched junction bases: 5. The CDR3 loop is CASSPDRQYGYTF. The CDR3 nucleotides are TGTGCCAGCAGCCCGGACAGGCAGTATGGCTACACCTTC.

This clone has just a few counts. The gene calls are TRBV27 and TRBJ2-7; TRBD1 matches at 9 bases. The length of the CDR3 is 13 residues. The germline V gene encodes CDR1 MNHEY and CDR2 SMNVEV (reference sequence). Trimming took 8 bases from V and 4 from J; bases not matched to a gene: 6. CDR3 in DNA: TGTGCCAGCGCGGACAGGGGAGCTTACGAGCAGTACTTC. It encodes CASADRGAYEQYF.

The chain couples TRBV20-1 to TRBJ1-2; D gene uncertain. Deletions cut 3 bases from V and 7 bases from J, with 15 bases between. The CDR3 has 13 residues. CDR1 DFQATT and CDR2 SNEGSKA come from the germline V gene (reference sequence). The CDR3 DNA reads as TGCAGTGCTAGTGGGGAACCGGGAGGTGGCTACACCTTC. Protein product: CSASGEPGGGYTF.